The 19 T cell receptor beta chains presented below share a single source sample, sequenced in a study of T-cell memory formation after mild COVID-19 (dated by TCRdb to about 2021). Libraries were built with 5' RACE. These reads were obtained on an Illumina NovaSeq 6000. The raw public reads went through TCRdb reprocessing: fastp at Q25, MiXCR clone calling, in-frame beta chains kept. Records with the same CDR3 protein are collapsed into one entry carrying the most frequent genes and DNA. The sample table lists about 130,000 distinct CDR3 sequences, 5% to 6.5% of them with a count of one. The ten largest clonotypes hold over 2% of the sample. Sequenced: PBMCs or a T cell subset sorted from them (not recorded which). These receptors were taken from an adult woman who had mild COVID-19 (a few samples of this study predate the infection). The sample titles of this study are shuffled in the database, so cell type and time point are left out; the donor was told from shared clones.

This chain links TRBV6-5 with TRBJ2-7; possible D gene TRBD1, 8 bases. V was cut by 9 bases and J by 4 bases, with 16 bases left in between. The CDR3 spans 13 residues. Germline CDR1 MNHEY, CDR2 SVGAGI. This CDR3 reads CASNRGGTYEQYF. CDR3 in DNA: TGTGCCAGTAACAGGGGGGGAACTTACGAGCAGTACTTC.

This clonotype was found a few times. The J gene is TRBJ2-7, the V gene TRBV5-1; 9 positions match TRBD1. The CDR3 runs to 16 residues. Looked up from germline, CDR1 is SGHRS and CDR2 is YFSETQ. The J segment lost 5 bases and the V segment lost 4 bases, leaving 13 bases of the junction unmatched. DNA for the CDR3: TGCGCCAGCAGCGCAAGAACCGGGACAGGGACCCACGAGCAGTACTTC. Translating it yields CASSARTGTGTHEQYF.

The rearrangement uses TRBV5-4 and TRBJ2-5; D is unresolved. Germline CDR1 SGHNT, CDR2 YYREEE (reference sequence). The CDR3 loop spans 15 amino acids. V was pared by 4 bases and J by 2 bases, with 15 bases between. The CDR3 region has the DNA TGTGCCAGCAGCCCCCCTGGGGTCCAACAAGAGACCCAGTACTTC. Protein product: CASSPPGVQQETQYF. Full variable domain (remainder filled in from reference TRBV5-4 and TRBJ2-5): ETGVTQSPTHLIKTRGQQVTLRCSSQSGHNTVSWYQQALGQGPQFIFQYYREEENGRGNFPPRFSGLQFPNYSSELNVNALELDDSALYLCASSPPGVQQETQYFGPGTRLLVL.

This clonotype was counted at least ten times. This CDR3 is CASRMDRQRQQYF. The CDR3 DNA reads as TGTGCCAGCAGGATGGACCGACAGCGTCAGCAGTACTTC. The V call is TRBV6-6, the J call TRBJ2-7; weak D call: TRBD1 (5 bases). Germline V gene data show CDR1 as MNHNY and CDR2 as SVGAGI (reference sequence). V dropped 6 bases and J dropped 8 bases, with 17 bases sitting between them. CDR3 length: 13 amino acids.

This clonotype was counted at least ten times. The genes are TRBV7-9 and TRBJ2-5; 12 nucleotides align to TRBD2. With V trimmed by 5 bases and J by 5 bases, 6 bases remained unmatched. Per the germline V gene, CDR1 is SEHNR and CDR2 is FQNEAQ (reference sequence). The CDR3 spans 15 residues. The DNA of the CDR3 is TGTGCCAGCAGCACCTTACTAGCGGGAGGCGAGACCCAGTACTTC. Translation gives CASSTLLAGGETQYF.

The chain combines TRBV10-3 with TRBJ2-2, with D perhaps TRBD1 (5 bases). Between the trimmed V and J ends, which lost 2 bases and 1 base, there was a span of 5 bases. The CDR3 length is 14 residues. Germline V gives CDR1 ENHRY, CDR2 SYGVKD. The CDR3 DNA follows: TGTGCCATCAGTGAGAGGGGGAACACCGGGGAGCTGTTTTTT. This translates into CAISERGNTGELFF.

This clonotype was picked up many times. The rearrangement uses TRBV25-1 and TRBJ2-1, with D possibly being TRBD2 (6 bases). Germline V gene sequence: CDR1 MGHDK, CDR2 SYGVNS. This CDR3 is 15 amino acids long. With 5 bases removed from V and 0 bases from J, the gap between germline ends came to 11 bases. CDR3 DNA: TGTGCCAGCAGTCGGTCGGGACTCTCCTACAATGAGCAGTTCTTC. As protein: CASSRSGLSYNEQFF.

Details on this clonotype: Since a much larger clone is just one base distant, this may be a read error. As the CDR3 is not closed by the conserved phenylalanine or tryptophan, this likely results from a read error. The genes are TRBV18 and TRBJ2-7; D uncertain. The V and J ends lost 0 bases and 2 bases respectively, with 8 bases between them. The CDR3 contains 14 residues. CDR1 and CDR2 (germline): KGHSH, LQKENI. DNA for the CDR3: TGTGCCAGCTCACCACCCTCGGTCGCCTACGAGCAGTACTTA. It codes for CASSPPSVAYEQYL.

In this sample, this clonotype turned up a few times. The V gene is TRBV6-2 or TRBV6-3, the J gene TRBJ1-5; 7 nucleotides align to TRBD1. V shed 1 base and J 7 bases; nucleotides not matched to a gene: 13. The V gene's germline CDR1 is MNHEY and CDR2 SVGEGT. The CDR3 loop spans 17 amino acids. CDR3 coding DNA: TGTGCCAGCAGTTACTTTCCCCGGGACAGAGGTCGGCAGCCCCAGCATTTT. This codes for CASSYFPRDRGRQPQHF.

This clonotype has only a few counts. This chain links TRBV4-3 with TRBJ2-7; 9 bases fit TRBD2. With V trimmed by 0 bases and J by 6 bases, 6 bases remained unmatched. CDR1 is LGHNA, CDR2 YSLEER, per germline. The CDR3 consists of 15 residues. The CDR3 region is CASSQDWAGGREQYF. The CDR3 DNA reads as TGCGCCAGCAGCCAAGATTGGGCGGGGGGGCGCGAGCAGTACTTC.

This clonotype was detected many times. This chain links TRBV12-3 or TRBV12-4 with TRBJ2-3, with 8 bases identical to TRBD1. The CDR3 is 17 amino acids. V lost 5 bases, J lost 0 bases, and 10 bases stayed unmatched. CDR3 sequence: CASSNPWDRSSTDTQYF. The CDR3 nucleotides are TGTGCCAGCAGTAACCCATGGGACAGGTCTAGCACAGATACGCAGTATTTT.

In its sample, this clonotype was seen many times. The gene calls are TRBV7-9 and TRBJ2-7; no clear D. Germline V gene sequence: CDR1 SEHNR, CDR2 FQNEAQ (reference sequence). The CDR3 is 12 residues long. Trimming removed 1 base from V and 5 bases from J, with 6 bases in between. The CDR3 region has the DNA TGTGCCAGCAGCTTAGAAGTCCACGAGCAGTACTTC. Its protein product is CASSLEVHEQYF.

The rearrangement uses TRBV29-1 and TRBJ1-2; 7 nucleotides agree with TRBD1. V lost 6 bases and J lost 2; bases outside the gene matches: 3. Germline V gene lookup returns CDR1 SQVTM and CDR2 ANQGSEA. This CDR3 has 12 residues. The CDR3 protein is CSVGDSNYGYTF. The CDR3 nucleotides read TGCAGCGTCGGGGACAGCAACTATGGCTACACCTTC.

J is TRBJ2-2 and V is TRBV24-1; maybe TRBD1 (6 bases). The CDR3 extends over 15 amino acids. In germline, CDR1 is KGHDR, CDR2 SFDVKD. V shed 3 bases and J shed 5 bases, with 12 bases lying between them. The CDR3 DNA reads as TGTGCCACCAGTGATCCGGACAGACCAACCGGGGAGCTGTTTTTT. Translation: CATSDPDRPTGELFF.

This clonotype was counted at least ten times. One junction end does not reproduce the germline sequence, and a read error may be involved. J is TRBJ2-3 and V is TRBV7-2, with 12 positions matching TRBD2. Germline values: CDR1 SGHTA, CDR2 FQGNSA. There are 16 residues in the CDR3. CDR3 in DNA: TGTGCCAGCAGCCTAGCGGGGGGGCCTCGCACAGATACGCAGTATTTT. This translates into CASSLAGGPRTDTQYF.

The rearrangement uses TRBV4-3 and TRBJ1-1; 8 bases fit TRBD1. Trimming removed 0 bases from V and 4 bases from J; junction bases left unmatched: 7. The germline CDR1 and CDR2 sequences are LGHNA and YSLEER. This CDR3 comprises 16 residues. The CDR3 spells CASSQDLAGGITEAFF. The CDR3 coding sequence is TGCGCCAGCAGCCAAGATCTGGCAGGGGGCATCACTGAAGCTTTCTTT.

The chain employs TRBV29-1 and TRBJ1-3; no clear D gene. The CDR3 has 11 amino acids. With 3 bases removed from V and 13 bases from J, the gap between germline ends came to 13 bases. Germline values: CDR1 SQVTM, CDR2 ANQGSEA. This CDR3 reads CSVDLGSSIYF. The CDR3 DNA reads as TGCAGCGTTGATCTCGGGTCCTCTATATATTTT.

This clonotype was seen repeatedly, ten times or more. For the CDR3, the DNA is TGCAGTGCTAGAGATCTTTATCAGCCCCAGCATTTT. Its translation: CSARDLYQPQHF. J is TRBJ1-5 and V is TRBV20-1; D is uncertain. The CDR3 consists of 12 residues. The V end was cut by 0 bases, the J end by 5 bases, with 5 bases between. The V gene's germline CDR1 is DFQATT and CDR2 SNEGSKA (reference sequence).

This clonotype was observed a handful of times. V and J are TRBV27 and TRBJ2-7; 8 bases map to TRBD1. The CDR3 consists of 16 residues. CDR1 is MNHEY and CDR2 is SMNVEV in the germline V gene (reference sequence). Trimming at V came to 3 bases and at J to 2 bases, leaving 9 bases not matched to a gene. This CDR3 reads CASSFIFGDRTYEQYF. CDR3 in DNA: TGTGCCAGCAGTTTCATCTTTGGGGACAGGACCTACGAGCAGTACTTC.